The 2 T cell receptor beta chains below were found in one sample sequenced in a study of T cell responses to AZD1222 COVID-19 vaccine. Produced via immunoSEQ multiplex PCR; TCRdb's table is partial and in-frame only. In the table there are about 130,000 clones, roughly nine tenths of which are singletons. The specimen comprised peripheral blood, sampled 28 days after the second AZD1222 dose. Source of these receptors: an adult who received the AZD1222 COVID-19 vaccine.

This sequence joins TRBV6-1 and TRBJ1-3, with 10 positions matching TRBD1. Looked up from germline, CDR1 is MNHNS and CDR2 is SASEGT. CDR3 length: 14 residues. Germline trimming cut 3 bases from V and 6 bases from J; bases unmatched to any gene: 2. The DNA of the CDR3 is TGTGCCAGCAGTGACGGGACAGGGGAAAACACCATATATTTT. It is translated as CASSDGTGENTIYF.

The chain recombines TRBV7-2 with TRBJ1-4; possibly TRBD1 for D (5 bases). The germline V and J ends were trimmed by 5 bases and 13 bases, with 17 bases remaining between them. Germline CDR1 and CDR2: SGHTA and FQGNSA. This CDR3 is 13 amino acids long. CDR3 sequence (DNA): TGTGCCAGCAGCCCCGGGGAGGGGAGGATACTGTTTTTT. It is translated as CASSPGEGRILFF. Supplemented by reference TRBV7-2 and TRBJ1-4, the full variable domain reads GAGVSQSPSNKVTEKGKDVELRCDPISGHTALYWYRQSLGQGLEFLIYFQGNSAPDKSGLPSDRFSAERTGGSVSTLTIQRTQQEDSAVYLCASSPGEGRILFFGSGTQLSVL.